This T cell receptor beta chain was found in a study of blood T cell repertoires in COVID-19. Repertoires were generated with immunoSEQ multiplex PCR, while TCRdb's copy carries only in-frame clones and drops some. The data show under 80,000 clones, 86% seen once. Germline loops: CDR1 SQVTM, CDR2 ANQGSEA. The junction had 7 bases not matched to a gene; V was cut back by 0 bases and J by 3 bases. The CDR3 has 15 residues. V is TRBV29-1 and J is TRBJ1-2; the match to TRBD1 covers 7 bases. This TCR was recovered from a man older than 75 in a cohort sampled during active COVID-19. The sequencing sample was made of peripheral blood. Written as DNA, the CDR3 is TGCAGCGTTGAAGACCGGAGGGGGCATGACTATGGCTACACCTTC. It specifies CSVEDRRGHDYGYTF.